The T cell receptor (beta chain) described here comes from a study of CD8+ T cells in alopecia areata. Study-level background: At a dose of 5 to 10 mg twice daily, oral tofacitinib was given to treated patients. Study conclusions and caveats: Numerous clones, expanded in lesions, remained in scalp and blood during tofacitinib. Especially in alopecia totalis/universalis, lesional scalp showed greater clonality than normal scalp did.

As concerns this clone: Its antigen is not known.

The CDR3 spans 14 residues. V lost 0 bases to trimming and J lost 2 bases, with 5 bases between them. The germline gives CDR1 SQVTM, CDR2 ANQGSEA. Treatment reported: oral pan-JAK inhibitor, 5-10 mg twice daily. Peripheral blood, together with lesional scalp punch biopsies, was collected from alopecia areata patients. The authors extracted RNA and reverse transcribed it into cDNA as the sequencing template. Sequencing was performed with immunoSEQ multiplex PCR; in TCRdb, only in-frame clones are kept and a portion is missing. Among 150,000 to 200,000 clones listed, about 65% were seen once. The rearrangement uses TRBV29-1 and TRBJ2-6, with no clear D. The TCR was taken from a human donor with alopecia areata. The specimen comprised CD4+ T cells sorted from blood, sampled between weeks 47 and 50, from a patient treated with tofacitinib. In nucleotides, the CDR3 is TGCAGCGTTGAAGAGGGTGCTGGGGCCAACGTCCTGACTTTC. Translation gives CSVEEGAGANVLTF.